This T cell receptor (beta chain) was retrieved from a study of cytomegalovirus exposure and HLA in healthy donors. Turning to the study itself: Of all 370 or so donors who were genotyped, 75% to 85% belonged to the Caucasian-associated ancestry cluster.

General observations from the study: With high specificity and sensitivity, the classifier reportedly diagnosed cytomegalovirus status.

PCR involved 60 Vbeta and 13 Jbeta primers. TCRdb's table, derived via immunoSEQ multiplex PCR, lists solely in-frame clones and lacks some. The table records 95,000 to 150,000 clones, 77% of them present only once. Concerning this clone: Its antigen remains unidentified.

The germline V gene has CDR1 SNHLY and CDR2 FYNNEI. Trimming pared 6 bases from V and 11 bases from J, leaving 11 bases between. CDR3 size: 11 residues. This clonotype was sampled from a woman aged 40 to 55 in good health and CMV-seropositive. Sequencing was carried out using PBMCs. This chain uses TRBV2 with TRBJ2-1; possibly TRBD2 for D (5 bases). The CDR3 DNA reads TGTGCCAGCAGAGTACTAGTCCAGCAGTTCTTC. It encodes CASRVLVQQFF.